These 15 T cell receptor beta chains share one sample of origin, sequenced in a study of blood T cell repertoires in COVID-19. This table comes from immunoSEQ multiplex PCR, and its TCRdb copy is limited to in-frame clones, with some not included. Of some 51,000 clones detected, 85% to 95% appear once; the ten largest clones hold 3.1%. Specimen: peripheral blood. Receptors were obtained from a middle-aged man with acute or convalescent COVID-19.

Only one count was recorded for this clone. The rearrangement joins TRBV5-1 to TRBJ2-1; 7 positions match TRBD1. Germline V gene data show CDR1 as SGHRS and CDR2 as YFSETQ. The CDR3 runs 14 residues. Unmatched junction bases numbered 4, after V lost 4 bases and J lost 3 bases. The chain's CDR3 is CASSMTGLYNEQFF. DNA for the CDR3: TGCGCCAGCAGCATGACAGGGCTCTACAATGAGCAGTTCTTC. The whole variable domain, remainder taken from reference TRBV5-1 and TRBJ2-1, is KAGVTQTPRYLIKTRGQQVTLSCSPISGHRSVSWYQQTPGQGLQFLFEYFSETQRNKGNFPGRFSGRQFSNSRSEMNVSTLELGDSALYLCASSMTGLYNEQFFGPGTRLTVL.

CDR3 loop: CASSEFRGSGANVLTF. DNA of the CDR3: TGTGCCAGCAGTGAATTTCGGGGGTCTGGGGCCAACGTCCTGACTTTC. The gene calls are TRBV2 and TRBJ2-6; tentatively, D is TRBD2 (6 bases). Germline-derived CDR1 and CDR2 are SNHLY and FYNNEI. V lost 2 bases, J lost 1 base, and 9 bases lay in between. The CDR3 has 16 residues.

The chain has TRBV27 and TRBJ2-7; D call uncertain. Germline CDR1 MNHEY, CDR2 SMNVEV (reference sequence). The CDR3 consists of 10 residues. Trimming pared 8 bases from V and 6 bases from J, leaving 8 bases between. The CDR3 DNA reads as TGTGCCAGCGGAGTTTTCGAGCAGTACTTC. It specifies CASGVFEQYF.

J is TRBJ2-5 and V is TRBV11-2, with 7 positions matching TRBD1. Germline CDR1 is SGHAT and CDR2 is FQNNGV. This CDR3 comprises 15 residues. J lost 4 bases, V lost 0 bases, and 5 bases had no gene match. The chain's CDR3 is CASSLERTGGETQYF. For the CDR3, the DNA is TGTGCCAGCAGCTTAGAGCGGACAGGCGGAGAGACCCAGTACTTC.

This clone appeared a single time. The chain links TRBV5-1 to TRBJ1-2; D is possibly TRBD1 (6 bases). V dropped 4 bases and J dropped 3 bases, with 13 bases sitting between them. CDR1 is SGHRS and CDR2 is YFSETQ in the germline V gene. CDR3 length equals 14 residues. The CDR3: CASSPTRTDYGYTF. DNA of the CDR3: TGCGCCAGCAGCCCCACGCGGACAGACTATGGCTACACCTTC. The full variable domain, completed using reference TRBV5-1 and TRBJ1-2, is KAGVTQTPRYLIKTRGQQVTLSCSPISGHRSVSWYQQTPGQGLQFLFEYFSETQRNKGNFPGRFSGRQFSNSRSEMNVSTLELGDSALYLCASSPTRTDYGYTFGSGTRLTVV.

The chain has TRBV3-1 (or the pseudogene TRBV3-2) and TRBJ2-3; D remains ambiguous. Trimming took off 4 bases at V and 6 bases at J, with 11 bases between the two ends. This CDR3 spans 13 amino acids. CDR1 is LGHDT and CDR2 is YNNKEL in the germline V gene (reference sequence). The CDR3 DNA follows: TGTGCCAGCAGCCTTCACGGTTACGATACGCAGTATTTT. Translating it yields CASSLHGYDTQYF.

The V call is TRBV6-5, the J call TRBJ2-7; 7 bases agree with TRBD1. This CDR3 contains 12 residues. The germline V gene encodes CDR1 MNHEY and CDR2 SVGAGI. After removal of 5 bases from V and 3 bases from J, the junction contained 1 base not matched to a gene. The CDR3 here is CASSPGGYEQYF. CDR3 nucleotide sequence: TGTGCCAGCAGTCCAGGGGGCTACGAGCAGTACTTC.

The chain couples TRBV5-8 to TRBJ2-7, with 8 bases fitting TRBD2. CDR1 and CDR2 from the germline V gene are SGHTS and YDEGEE. The CDR3 has 13 residues. V was clipped by 7 bases and J by 3 bases; unmatched bases: 6. This chain's CDR3 is CASPGGPSYEQYF. The CDR3 DNA sequence: TGTGCCAGCCCGGGGGGGCCAAGCTACGAGCAGTACTTC.

Here the CDR3 DNA reads TGTGCCTGGAGTGTACAGGGTGTCCACTCTGGAAACACCATATATTTT. It encodes CAWSVQGVHSGNTIYF. The chain couples TRBV30 to TRBJ1-3; D is perhaps TRBD1 (6 bases). Trimming took 0 bases from V and 0 from J, leaving 12 bases between them. The CDR3 extends over 16 amino acids. The germline V gene encodes CDR1 GTSNPN and CDR2 SVGIG (reference sequence).

The count of this clone is one. V and J are TRBV2 and TRBJ1-1, with D perhaps TRBD1 (5 bases). V was clipped by 0 bases and J by 4 bases, with 6 bases between them. The length of the CDR3 is 13 residues. Germline V CDR1 and CDR2: SNHLY, FYNNEI. CDR3 DNA sequence: TGTGCCAGCAGTGAAGCGGGGGGCACTGAAGCTTTCTTT. Amino acid sequence: CASSEAGGTEAFF. Supplemented by reference TRBV2 and TRBJ1-1, the full variable domain reads EPEVTQTPSHQVTQMGQEVILRCVPISNHLYFYWYRQILGQKVEFLVSFYNNEISEKSEIFDDQFSVERPDGSNFTLKIRSTKLEDSAMYFCASSEAGGTEAFFGQGTRLTVV.

V and J are TRBV30 and TRBJ2-5; perhaps TRBD2 as D (7 bases). The CDR3 length is 16 residues. The germline CDR1 and CDR2 sequences are GTSNPN and SVGIG (reference sequence). V dropped 1 base and J dropped 5 bases, with 20 bases sitting between them. CDR3: CAWSGTGRVPRETQYF. In DNA form, the CDR3 reads TGTGCCTGGAGTGGTACAGGGAGGGTGCCAAGGGAGACCCAGTACTTC.

The V and J genes are TRBV24-1 and TRBJ1-2, with TRBD1 matching 7 bases. V lost 7 bases and J lost 6; bases outside the gene matches: 7. CDR1 is KGHDR and CDR2 is SFDVKD in the germline V gene. The CDR3 totals 13 residues. This chain's CDR3 is CATSRQGGNGYTF. Here the CDR3 DNA reads TGTGCCACCAGCAGACAGGGTGGAAATGGCTACACCTTC.

This chain links TRBV5-3 with TRBJ2-7; the match to TRBD2 covers 7 bases. TRBV5-3 belongs to the ORF category, with a function that is uncertain. V was clipped by 1 base and J by 4 bases; unmatched bases: 11. There are 16 residues in the CDR3. In DNA, the CDR3 is TGTGCCAGAAGCTTGAGGGGCGGGGGAGATGTATACGAGCAGTACTTC. This encodes CARSLRGGGDVYEQYF.

The chain employs TRBV10-3 and TRBJ1-2; tentatively, D is TRBD1 (6 bases). The CDR3 covers 15 residues. CDR1 ENHRY and CDR2 SYGVKD come from the germline V gene. Trimming removed 2 bases from V and 1 base from J, with 11 bases in between. The CDR3 DNA reads TGTGCCATCAGTGAGCGGGGGGCGAGTAACTATGGCTACACCTTC. Protein: CAISERGASNYGYTF.

This chain uses TRBV21-1 with TRBJ2-3; the table's D call of TRBD2 was not tested on the DNA. TRBV21-1 is a pseudogene locus. This CDR3 region has 16 residues. The CDR3 sequence is CASSKESLVGADTQYF. The CDR3 DNA reads TGTGCCAGCAGCAAAGAAAGTCTAGTCGGCGCAGATACGCAGTATTTT.